The 3 T cell receptor beta chains below come from one sample, sequenced in a study of blood T cell repertoires in COVID-19. Profiled with immunoSEQ multiplex PCR; TCRdb holds only in-frame clones, not every one. This table holds 200,000 to 250,000 clones, around 87% found once. Sequenced material: peripheral blood. Receptor source: a man aged 55 to 70 with acute or convalescent COVID-19.

The V and J genes are TRBV7-6 and TRBJ2-3; 14 positions agree with TRBD2. Germline-derived CDR1 and CDR2 are SGHVS and FNYEAQ. The CDR3 has 18 amino acids. The trim removed 1 base at V and 4 bases at J, leaving 7 bases unmatched. In DNA form, the CDR3 reads TGTGCCAGCAGCTTAGGGACTAGCGGGGGGCGGCCCCCAGATACGCAGTATTTT. Translation gives CASSLGTSGGRPPDTQYF.

V usage is TRBV6-6 and J usage is TRBJ2-1; D is unclear. Germline V gives CDR1 MNHNY, CDR2 SVGAGI (reference sequence). The CDR3 has 12 residues. Trimming shortened V by 2 bases and J by 6 bases, and 5 bases separated the two germline ends. The CDR3 DNA is TGTGCCAGCAGTTACATCCTCAATGAGCAGTTCTTC. It encodes CASSYILNEQFF.

The chain carries TRBV28 and TRBJ2-4; TRBD1 aligns across 9 bases. CDR1 and CDR2 (germline): MDHEN, SYDVKM. After removal of 5 bases from V and 7 bases from J, the junction contained 12 bases not matched to a gene. The CDR3 is 16 amino acids. This chain's CDR3 is CASSPFVGQGMNIQYF. DNA for the CDR3: TGTGCCAGCAGTCCCTTCGTAGGACAGGGGATGAACATTCAGTACTTC.